The clone carrying this TCR beta chain was seen a handful of times. Its matching antigen is unknown. With a J-beta primer mix and a sample-barcoded 5' primer, a second PCR ran roughly 6 to 11 cycles. TCRdb used MiXCR to reprocess the 5' RACE reads, holding one entry per CDR3 protein. Of roughly 680,000 distinct CDR3 sequences listed, around half are singletons. This sample stems from a study of blood T cells in healthy people across ages. The study's findings and limits: The donors' CMV status was not determined, possibly confounding changes in expanded clonotypes. Whereas aged donors had fewer naive CD4+ cells, long-lived donors had more of them and higher diversity.

CDR1 SEHNR and CDR2 FQNEAQ come from the germline V gene (reference sequence). The CDR3 consists of 13 residues. V lost 2 bases to trimming and J lost 6 bases, with 10 bases between them. There were healthy Caucasian individuals from Russia, aged roughly 6 to 95, serving as donors. The extraction recovered at least 6 micrograms of total RNA per sample. The TCR originated in an older woman in good health. The material sequenced was blood. The genes are TRBV7-9 and TRBJ1-2, with D unclear. The CDR3 coding sequence is TGTGCCAGCAGCTTACGAGACAATGATGGCTACACCTTC. Its translation is CASSLRDNDGYTF.